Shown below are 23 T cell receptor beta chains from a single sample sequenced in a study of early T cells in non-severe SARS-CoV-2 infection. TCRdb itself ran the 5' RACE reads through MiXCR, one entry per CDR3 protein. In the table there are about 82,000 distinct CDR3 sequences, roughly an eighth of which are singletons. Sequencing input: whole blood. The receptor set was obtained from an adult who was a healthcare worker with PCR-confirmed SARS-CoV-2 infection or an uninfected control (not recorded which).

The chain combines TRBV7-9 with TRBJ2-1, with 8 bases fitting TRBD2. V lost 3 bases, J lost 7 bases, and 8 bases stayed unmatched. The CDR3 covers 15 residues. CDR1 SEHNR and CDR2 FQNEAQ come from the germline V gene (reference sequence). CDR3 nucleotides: TGTGCCAGCAGCTTCGGACTAGCCCCCGGTAATGAGCAGTTCTTC. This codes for CASSFGLAPGNEQFF. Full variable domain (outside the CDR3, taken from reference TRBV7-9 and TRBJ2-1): DTGVSQNPRHKITKRGQNVTFRCDPISEHNRLYWYRQTLGQGPEFLTYFQNEAQLEKSRLLSDRFSAERPKGSFSTLEIQRTEQGDSAMYLCASSFGLAPGNEQFFGPGTRLTVL.

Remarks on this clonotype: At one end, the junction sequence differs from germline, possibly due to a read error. This chain's CDR3 is CAWSVWGRAHF. In nucleotides, the CDR3 is TGTGCCTGGAGTGTATGGGGCAGGGCACACTTC. The chain combines TRBV30 with TRBJ2-7; TRBD1 might be the D (5 bases). Germline V lookup: CDR1 GTSNPN, CDR2 SVGIG (reference sequence). The CDR3 consists of 11 residues.

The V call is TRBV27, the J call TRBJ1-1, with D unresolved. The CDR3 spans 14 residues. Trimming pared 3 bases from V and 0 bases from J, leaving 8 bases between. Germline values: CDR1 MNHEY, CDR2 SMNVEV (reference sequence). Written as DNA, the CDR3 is TGTGCCAGCAGTTTGACCGCCTTGAACACTGAAGCTTTCTTT. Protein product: CASSLTALNTEAFF.

CDR3 DNA sequence: TGCGCCAGCAGCCCCTCGACAGGGGCTAACTATGGCTACACCTTC. Translation: CASSPSTGANYGYTF. The chain carries TRBV4-1 and TRBJ1-2, with 8 bases fitting TRBD1. The V gene's germline CDR1 is MGHRA and CDR2 YSYEKL. After removal of 4 bases from V and 0 bases from J, the junction contained 4 bases not matched to a gene. The CDR3 spans 15 residues.

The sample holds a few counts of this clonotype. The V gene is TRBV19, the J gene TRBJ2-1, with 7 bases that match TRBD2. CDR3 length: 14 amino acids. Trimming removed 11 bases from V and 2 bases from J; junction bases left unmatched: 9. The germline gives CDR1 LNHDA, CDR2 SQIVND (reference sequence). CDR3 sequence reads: CASTGRPAYNEQFF. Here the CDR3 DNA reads TGTGCCTCCACCGGGAGGCCAGCCTACAATGAGCAGTTCTTC.

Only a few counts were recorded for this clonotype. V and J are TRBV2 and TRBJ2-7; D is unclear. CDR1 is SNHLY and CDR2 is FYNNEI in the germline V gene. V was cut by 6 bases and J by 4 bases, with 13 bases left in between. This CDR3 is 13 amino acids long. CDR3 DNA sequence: TGTGCCAGCAGCATCCCTCTGGAATACGAGCAGTACTTC. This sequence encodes CASSIPLEYEQYF.

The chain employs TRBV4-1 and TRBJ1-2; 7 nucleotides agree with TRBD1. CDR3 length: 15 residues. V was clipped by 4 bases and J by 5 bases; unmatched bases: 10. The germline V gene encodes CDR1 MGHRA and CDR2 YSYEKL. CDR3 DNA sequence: TGCGCCAGCAGCCGAGAAAGACAGGGAGGGTATGGCTACACCTTC. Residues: CASSRERQGGYGYTF.

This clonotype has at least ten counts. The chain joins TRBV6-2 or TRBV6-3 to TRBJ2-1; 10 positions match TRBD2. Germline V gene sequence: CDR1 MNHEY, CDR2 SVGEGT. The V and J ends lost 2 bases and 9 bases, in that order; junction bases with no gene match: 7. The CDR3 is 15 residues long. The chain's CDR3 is CASSYQLAGVGEQFF. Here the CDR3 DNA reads TGTGCCAGCAGTTACCAGCTAGCGGGAGTGGGTGAGCAGTTCTTC.

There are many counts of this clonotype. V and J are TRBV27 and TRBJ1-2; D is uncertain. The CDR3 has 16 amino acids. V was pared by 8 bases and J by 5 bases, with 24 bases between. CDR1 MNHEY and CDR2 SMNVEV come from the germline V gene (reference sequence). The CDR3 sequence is CASAGRNEKGRYGYTF. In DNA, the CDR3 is TGTGCCAGCGCTGGCAGAAACGAAAAGGGCAGGTATGGCTACACCTTC.

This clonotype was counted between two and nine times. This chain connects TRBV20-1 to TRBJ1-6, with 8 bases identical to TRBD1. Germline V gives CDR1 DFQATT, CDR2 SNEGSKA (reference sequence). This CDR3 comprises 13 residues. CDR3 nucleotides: TGCAGCGCTGGACAGGGATCGACTTCACCCCTCCACTTT. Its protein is CSAGQGSTSPLHF.

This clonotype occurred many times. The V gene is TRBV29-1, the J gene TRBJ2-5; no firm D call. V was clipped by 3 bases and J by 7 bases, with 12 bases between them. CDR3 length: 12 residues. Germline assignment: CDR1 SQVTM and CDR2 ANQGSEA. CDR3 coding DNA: TGCAGCGTTGAGTACGCAAAAGGGACCCAGTACTTC. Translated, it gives CSVEYAKGTQYF.

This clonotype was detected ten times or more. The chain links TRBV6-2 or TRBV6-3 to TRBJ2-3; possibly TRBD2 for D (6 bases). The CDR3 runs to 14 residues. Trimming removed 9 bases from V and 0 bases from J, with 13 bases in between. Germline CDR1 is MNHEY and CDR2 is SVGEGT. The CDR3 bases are TGTGCCAGTATGCCGGGACTGAGCACAGATACGCAGTATTTT. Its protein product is CASMPGLSTDTQYF.

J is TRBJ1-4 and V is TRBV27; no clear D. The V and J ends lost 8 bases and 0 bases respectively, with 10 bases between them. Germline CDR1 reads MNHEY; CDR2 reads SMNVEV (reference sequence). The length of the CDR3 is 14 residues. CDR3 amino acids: CASSLVATNEKLFF. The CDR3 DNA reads TGTGCCAGCTCCCTGGTCGCAACTAATGAAAAACTGTTTTTT.

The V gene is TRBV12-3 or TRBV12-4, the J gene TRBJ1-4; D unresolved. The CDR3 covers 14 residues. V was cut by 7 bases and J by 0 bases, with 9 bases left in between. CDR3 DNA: TGTGCCAGCACCTCCAGGTCAACTAATGAAAAACTGTTTTTT. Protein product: CASTSRSTNEKLFF.

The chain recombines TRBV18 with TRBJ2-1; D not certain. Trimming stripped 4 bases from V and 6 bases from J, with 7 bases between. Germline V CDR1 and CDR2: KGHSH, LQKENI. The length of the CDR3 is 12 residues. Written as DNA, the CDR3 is TGTGCCAGCTCACTATGGATCAATGAGCAGTTCTTC. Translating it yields CASSLWINEQFF.

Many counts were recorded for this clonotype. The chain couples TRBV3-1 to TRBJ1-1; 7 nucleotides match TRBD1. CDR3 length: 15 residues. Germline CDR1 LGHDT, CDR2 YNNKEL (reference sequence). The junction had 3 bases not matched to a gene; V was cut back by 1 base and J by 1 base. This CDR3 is CASSQGQGRNTEAFF. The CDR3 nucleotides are TGTGCCAGCAGCCAAGGACAGGGAAGGAACACTGAAGCTTTCTTT.

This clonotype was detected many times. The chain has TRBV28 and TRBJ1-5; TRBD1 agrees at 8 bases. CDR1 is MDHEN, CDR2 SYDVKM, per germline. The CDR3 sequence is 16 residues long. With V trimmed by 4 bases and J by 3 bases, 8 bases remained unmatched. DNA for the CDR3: TGTGCCAGCAGTTATCCGGCGACAGGGGTCAATCAGCCCCAGCATTTT. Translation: CASSYPATGVNQPQHF.

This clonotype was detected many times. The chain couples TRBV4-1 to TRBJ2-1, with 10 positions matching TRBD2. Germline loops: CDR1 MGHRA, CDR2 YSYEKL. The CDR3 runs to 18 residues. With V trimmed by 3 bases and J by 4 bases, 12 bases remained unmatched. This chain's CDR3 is CASSQMVWTSGKYNEQFF. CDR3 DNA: TGCGCCAGCAGCCAGATGGTCTGGACTAGCGGAAAATACAATGAGCAGTTCTTC.

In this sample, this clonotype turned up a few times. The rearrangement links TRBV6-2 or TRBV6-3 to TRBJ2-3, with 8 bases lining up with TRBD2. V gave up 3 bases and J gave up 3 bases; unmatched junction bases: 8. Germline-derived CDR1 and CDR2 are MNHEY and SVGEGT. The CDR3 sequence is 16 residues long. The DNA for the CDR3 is TGTGCCAGCAGTTATATGGCGGCTAGCGGGACAGATACGCAGTATTTT. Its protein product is CASSYMAASGTDTQYF.

This chain's CDR3 is CASSARGGEGEKLFF. As DNA, the CDR3 is TGTGCCAGCAGCGCAAGAGGCGGCGAGGGTGAAAAACTGTTTTTT. The chain employs TRBV4-2 and TRBJ1-4; D uncertain. Looked up from germline, CDR1 is LGHNA and CDR2 is YNFKEQ. V was clipped by 5 bases and J by 7 bases, with 17 bases between them. The CDR3 extends over 15 amino acids.

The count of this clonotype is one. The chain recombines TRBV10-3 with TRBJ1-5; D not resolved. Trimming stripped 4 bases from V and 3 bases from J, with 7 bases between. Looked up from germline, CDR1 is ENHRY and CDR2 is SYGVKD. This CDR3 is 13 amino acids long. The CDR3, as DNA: TGTGCCATCAGTGGAAGTACCAATCAGCCCCAGCATTTT. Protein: CAISGSTNQPQHF.

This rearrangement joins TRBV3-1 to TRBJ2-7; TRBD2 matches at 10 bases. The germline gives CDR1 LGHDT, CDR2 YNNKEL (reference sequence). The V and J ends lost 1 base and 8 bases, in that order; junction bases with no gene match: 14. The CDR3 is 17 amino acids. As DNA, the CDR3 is TGTGCCAGCAGCCAAGCTGGGGCCACTAGCGGGACTTTGAAGCAGTACTTC. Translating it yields CASSQAGATSGTLKQYF.

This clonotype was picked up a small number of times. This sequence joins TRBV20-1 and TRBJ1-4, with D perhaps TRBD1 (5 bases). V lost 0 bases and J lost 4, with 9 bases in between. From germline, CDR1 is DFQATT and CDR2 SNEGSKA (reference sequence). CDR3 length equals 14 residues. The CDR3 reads CSARDGTDNEKLFF. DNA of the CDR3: TGCAGTGCTAGAGATGGGACGGATAATGAAAAACTGTTTTTT.